These T cell receptor beta chains were read from a single sample in a study of T cell responses to AZD1222 COVID-19 vaccine. Some clones are missing from TCRdb's copy, which holds only in-frame ones; the method was immunoSEQ multiplex PCR. This table holds 59,000 or so clones, roughly four fifths found once. The sequencing used peripheral blood, collected on day 0 of AZD1222 vaccination. The receptor source for this set is an adult in good health. The CDR3 runs from the conserved cysteine through the conserved F or W. Each record gives: CDR3 protein, J gene, V gene.

cdr3_aa: CASSEGWDQPQHF
j_call: TRBJ1-5
v_call: TRBV10-1

cdr3_aa: CSVGTGGLSYTF
j_call: TRBJ1-2
v_call: TRBV29-1

cdr3_aa: CASSLLRPDTQYF
j_call: TRBJ2-3
v_call: TRBV12-3/TRBV12-4

cdr3_aa: CASSQAGAQETQYF
j_call: TRBJ2-5
v_call: TRBV4-1

cdr3_aa: CASWGGNGYTF
j_call: TRBJ1-2
v_call: TRBV6-5

cdr3_aa: CASSYAGDGYTF
j_call: TRBJ1-2
v_call: TRBV6-5

cdr3_aa: CASSQRMGTTNEKLFF
j_call: TRBJ1-4
v_call: TRBV4-1

cdr3_aa: CASSQTYNSPLHF
j_call: TRBJ1-6
v_call: TRBV9

cdr3_aa: CASSPSSYGYTF
j_call: TRBJ1-2
v_call: TRBV6-2/TRBV6-3

cdr3_aa: CASSIITPLGETQYF
j_call: TRBJ2-5
v_call: TRBV19

cdr3_aa: CATSRDLGVEQYF
j_call: TRBJ2-7
v_call: TRBV15

cdr3_aa: CAWSWGYTGELFF
j_call: TRBJ2-2
v_call: TRBV30

cdr3_aa: CASSEERTNYGYTF
j_call: TRBJ1-2
v_call: TRBV2

cdr3_aa: CASSEWTPMGYTEAFF
j_call: TRBJ1-1
v_call: TRBV25-1

cdr3_aa: CASRPTGDGGYTF
j_call: TRBJ1-2
v_call: TRBV5-4

cdr3_aa: CASSVMAHEQFF
j_call: TRBJ2-1
v_call: TRBV9

cdr3_aa: CASSEASGRFYEQYF
j_call: TRBJ2-7
v_call: TRBV2

cdr3_aa: CATSDPGTGGIETQYF
j_call: TRBJ2-5
v_call: TRBV24-1

cdr3_aa: CASSQLRGGEQFF
j_call: TRBJ2-1
v_call: TRBV6-6

cdr3_aa: CASSLRTAGDTQYF
j_call: TRBJ2-3
v_call: TRBV7-2

cdr3_aa: CASRPGQGDTEAFF
j_call: TRBJ1-1
v_call: TRBV10-1

cdr3_aa: CASSQDLRTGYEQYF
j_call: TRBJ2-7
v_call: TRBV4-1

cdr3_aa: CASSSQSGSPLHF
j_call: TRBJ1-6
v_call: TRBV5-4

cdr3_aa: CASSDVYMKGAVGGNEQFF
j_call: TRBJ2-1
v_call: TRBV6-1

cdr3_aa: CASSPGTSGSTGELFF
j_call: TRBJ2-2
v_call: TRBV7-8

cdr3_aa: CAWSTRGGYGYTF
j_call: TRBJ1-2
v_call: TRBV30

cdr3_aa: CAFRLLRTDTQYF
j_call: TRBJ2-3
v_call: TRBV6-5

cdr3_aa: CSASSGQVVGYGYTF
j_call: TRBJ1-2
v_call: TRBV20-1

cdr3_aa: CASSFNTDTQYF
j_call: TRBJ2-3
v_call: TRBV12-3/TRBV12-4

cdr3_aa: CATSREPNYGYTF
j_call: TRBJ1-2
v_call: TRBV24-1

cdr3_aa: CASSLAGNTEAFF
j_call: TRBJ1-1
v_call: TRBV7-9

cdr3_aa: CASSLSPRGGEQYF
j_call: TRBJ2-7
v_call: TRBV27

cdr3_aa: CASRTGPHEQYF
j_call: TRBJ2-7
v_call: TRBV28

cdr3_aa: CASSLNRGIRNSPLHF
j_call: TRBJ1-6
v_call: TRBV7-2

cdr3_aa: CAWSRQIDGYTF
j_call: TRBJ1-2
v_call: TRBV30

cdr3_aa: CASSSPGQGSYGYTF
j_call: TRBJ1-2
v_call: TRBV7-8

cdr3_aa: CASSSGRASNEKLFF
j_call: TRBJ1-4
v_call: TRBV6-2/TRBV6-3

cdr3_aa: CASSQDIGTRGANVLTF
j_call: TRBJ2-6
v_call: TRBV4-1

cdr3_aa: CASELGNTGELFF
j_call: TRBJ2-2
v_call: TRBV5-1

cdr3_aa: CASSSDVRVGQGFYGYTF
j_call: TRBJ1-2
v_call: TRBV5-4

cdr3_aa: CATSDFRDTGELFF
j_call: TRBJ2-2
v_call: TRBV24-1

cdr3_aa: CASSSGNRGTEAFF
j_call: TRBJ1-1
v_call: TRBV5-1

cdr3_aa: CASIGTGRNTEAFF
j_call: TRBJ1-1
v_call: TRBV25-1

cdr3_aa: CASSQMVATNEQFF
j_call: TRBJ2-1
v_call: TRBV14

cdr3_aa: CAGGTKAGNTIYF
j_call: TRBJ1-3
v_call: TRBV30

cdr3_aa: CASSPPAQETQYF
j_call: TRBJ2-5
v_call: TRBV7-3

cdr3_aa: CASSVGDVNQPQHF
j_call: TRBJ1-5
v_call: TRBV9

cdr3_aa: CASSDRVKVPYGYTF
j_call: TRBJ1-2
v_call: TRBV25-1

cdr3_aa: CASSSDGHTGELFF
j_call: TRBJ2-2
v_call: TRBV13

cdr3_aa: CASTRELKLDEQYF
j_call: TRBJ2-7
v_call: TRBV2

cdr3_aa: CASSLFRGDQAYNEQFF
j_call: TRBJ2-1
v_call: TRBV4-3

cdr3_aa: CASSIDPWPQHF
j_call: TRBJ1-5
v_call: TRBV19

cdr3_aa: CSAAEYNEQFF
j_call: TRBJ2-1
v_call: TRBV20-1

cdr3_aa: CASSSPSGAISANTGELFF
j_call: TRBJ2-2
v_call: TRBV11-2

cdr3_aa: CASSFGGSSYNSPLHF
j_call: TRBJ1-6
v_call: TRBV7-8

cdr3_aa: CATSRAPRGSGNTIYF
j_call: TRBJ1-3
v_call: TRBV15

cdr3_aa: CASSIDQGLGEQFF
j_call: TRBJ2-1
v_call: TRBV19